This TCR beta chain was observed in a study of tumor and adjacent non-tumor tissue in lung cancer. Overall study context: About 4.17 million productive TCRbeta reads were obtained per sample on average.

This CDR3 spans 15 amino acids. The germline gives CDR1 MNHNY, CDR2 SVGAGI (reference sequence). TCRbeta libraries were built with three rounds of nested PCR, modified from ARM-PCR. TCRdb re-called the multiplex PCR reads with MiXCR, one entry per CDR3 protein. The sample contains about 77,000 distinct CDR3 sequences, 76% of which appear only once. On this clonotype itself: Compared with germline, one end of the junction differs, possibly owing to a read error.

The template was RNA from unsorted bulk tissue. The normal lung tissue was taken more than 3 cm from the tumor edge. The chain is built from TRBV6-6 and TRBJ1-1; D remains unclear. The sequence was collected from a man aged 65 to 85 with non-small cell lung cancer. The sample consisted of distant non-tumor lung tissue. In DNA form, the CDR3 reads TGTGCCAGCAGCCCAAGTGGGAGGCGGAACACTGAAGCTTACTTT. Translation: CASSPSGRRNTEAYF.